Below, one T cell receptor beta chain is given with its context. This clonotype has just a few counts. Which antigen it targets is not known. No base quality information exists; no much larger clone differs at one position. The library relied on PCR. The sequencer was an Illumina HiSeq 2500. To normalize quantification of the TCRbeta repertoire, the TCR libraries were built with molecular barcoding that relied on unique molecular identifiers. TCRdb itself trimmed the public reads at Q25 with fastp, ran MiXCR and retained productive beta chains. Each entry merges the rows of one CDR3 protein and shows their most common DNA and genes. This sample is represented by over 85,000 distinct CDR3 sequences; 7% to 8% of them were singletons. Around 15% of the sample belongs to the ten largest clones. In light of the paper, this sample's treatment or condition label describes: allogeneic hematopoietic cell transplantation with graft depleted of TCRalphabeta T cells and CD19 B cells. The transplant recipients were children given TCRalphabeta/CD19-depleted allogeneic hematopoietic cell grafts.

This sample is part of a study of T-cell reconstitution after alpha-beta-depleted transplantation in children (dated by TCRdb to 2016 to 2018). Some background on the complete study: Using TCR repertoire profiling, the study quantitatively followed how T-cell immune reconstitution unfolded in children after TCRalphabeta/CD19-depleted allogeneic hematopoietic cell transplantation.

The paper as a whole reports these results and caveats: In some patients, the high TCRbeta diversity seen at day 60 was put down to recipient T cells and intrathymic progenitors that had survived conditioning. Over subsequent months, a decline in hyperexpanded clone frequencies was noted, and after one year, T-cell counts and TCRbeta diversity were mostly ascribed to newly produced T cells. The apparently early alphabetaT-cell count recovery about two months after transplant was reportedly dependent on only several hundred rapidly expanded clones derived from non-depleted graft cells.

The germline V gene encodes CDR1 SGHTS and CDR2 YDEGEE. Counted from cysteine to phenylalanine, this CDR3 has 15 amino acids. CDR3 DNA only is kept here, 45 bases in frame from base 1. Here V drops 4 bases and J drops 7 bases, and the junction holds 10 bases not matched to any gene. The specimen comprised PBMCs, sampled before TCRalphabeta/CD19-depleted stem cell transplant. The TCR sequence derives from a boy aged 2 to 9 with acute lymphoblastic leukemia, due to receive a stem cell transplant. The sequence links TRBV5-8 to TRBJ2-1; 8 central nucleotides agree with TRBD1. The CDR3 reads CASSIGQGSVNEQFF. Read as DNA, the sequence is TGTGCCAGCAGCATCGGACAGGGAAGCGTAAATGAGCAGTTCTTC.